Reported below is one TCR beta chain. The sample belongs to a study of blood T cell repertoires in COVID-19. As for the study in general: From the United States, Italy and Spain came samples of acute and convalescent COVID-19. Sample material is recorded as cDNA or gDNA derived from T cells, B-cell-depleted T cells, or PBMCs.

There are 16 residues in the CDR3. The V gene's germline CDR1 is LGHDT and CDR2 YNNKEL (reference sequence). With 0 bases removed from V and 3 bases from J, the gap between germline ends came to 12 bases. Authors' data handling: Using reference gene primer amplification, nucleated cell counts were estimated. Profiling relied on immunoSEQ multiplex PCR, and the TCRdb table lists in-frame clones only, not all of them. The V and J calls and clone size come from that table; D and trimming were worked out from the DNA. The sample has approximately 80,000 clones; about four fifths are singletons. The material sequenced was peripheral blood. The chain carries TRBV3-1 (or the pseudogene TRBV3-2) and TRBJ2-1; D possibly corresponds to TRBD2 (6 bases). The sequence derives from an older man with acute or convalescent COVID-19. In nucleotides, the CDR3 is TGTGCCAGCAGCCAAGATCCAGCGGGCATCTACAATGAGCAGTTCTTC. This codes for CASSQDPAGIYNEQFF.